A selection of T cell receptor beta chains follows, all from one sample in a study of T cells after yellow fever vaccination. TCRdb used MiXCR to reprocess the 5' RACE reads, holding one entry per CDR3 protein. The sample includes a few hundred thousand distinct CDR3 sequences, around 4% of them seen just once. This sample comprised PBMCs, obtained on the day of the yellow fever booster vaccination. The receptors were sampled from a man in his late teens or twenties who received the YFV17D yellow fever vaccine. Both conserved end residues are part of each CDR3. D genes are given only for firm matches. Some rows have no size entry. The others give once, few or many, or a class for an expanded clone.

clone size	D gene	J gene	V gene	CDR3 DNA	CDR3 protein
few	.	TRBJ1-5	TRBV20-1	TGCAGTGTCTGGGGCGATAGCAATCAGCCCCAGCATTTT	CSVWGDSNQPQHF
many	TRBD1	TRBJ1-4	TRBV4-1	TGCGCCAGCAGCCGAGCACCGGGACAGGGTCGAGAAAAACTGTTTTTT	CASSRAPGQGREKLFF
many	.	TRBJ2-1	TRBV4-3	TGCGCCAGCAGCCAAGAACATTCCGGGGGAGCCCTTTGGAATGAGCAGTTCTTC	CASSQEHSGGALWNEQFF
many	.	TRBJ2-1	TRBV6-6	TGTGCCAGCAGTTACTCGGGCTGGAGCTCCTACAATGAGCAGTTCTTC	CASSYSGWSSYNEQFF
.	TRBD2	TRBJ2-3	TRBV28	TGTGCCGGCCGTGGACTAGCTGCAGATACGCAGTATTTT	CAGRGLAADTQYF
.	.	TRBJ1-2	TRBV5-4	TGTGCCAGCAGCCCAACAGGGTCCCCCTATGGCTACACCTTC	CASSPTGSPYGYTF
many	.	TRBJ2-5	TRBV27	TGTGCCAGCAGTTTCTCCGGACTCCAAGAGACCCAGTACTTC	CASSFSGLQETQYF
.	TRBD1	TRBJ1-3	TRBV9	TGTGCCAGCAGCCCTCCGACAGGGGGGTCCGGAAACACCATATATTTT	CASSPPTGGSGNTIYF
many	TRBD2	TRBJ2-1	TRBV7-9	TGTGCCAGCAGCCACCTGAGGGGGCTAGCGGGGGTGAATGAGCAGTTCTTC	CASSHLRGLAGVNEQFF
few	TRBD2	TRBJ2-1	TRBV5-1	TGCGCCAGCAGCGTAGCGGGGGGATCCAATGAGCAGTTCTTC	CASSVAGGSNEQFF
many	.	TRBJ2-6	TRBV5-1	TGCGCCAGCAGCCCTACAGACTCTGGGGCCAACGTCCTGACTTTC	CASSPTDSGANVLTF
.	.	TRBJ1-4	TRBV7-2	TGTGCCAGCAGCGAAAAGTGGGCAACTAATGAAAAACTGTTTTTT	CASSEKWATNEKLFF
few	TRBD2	TRBJ2-3	TRBV12-3/TRBV12-4	TGTGCCAGCAGGAGAGCGGGGGGAAGCACAGATACGCAGTATTTT	CASRRAGGSTDTQYF
few	.	TRBJ1-1	TRBV7-9	TGTGCCAGCAGCCGCTCAGAGGGTACGGCTTTCTTT	CASSRSEGTAFF
many	.	TRBJ2-1	TRBV4-3	TGCGCCAGCAGCCAAGATCAGGGGGGCCAATACAATGAGCAGTTCTTC	CASSQDQGGQYNEQFF
few	TRBD1	TRBJ1-1	TRBV5-5	TGTGCCAGCAGCTTAGGCCAGACAGGGGGATCATTCGCTGAAGCTTTCTTT	CASSLGQTGGSFAEAFF
few	.	TRBJ2-7	TRBV10-2	TGCGCCAGCAGTGGCAGAGGCGAGCAGTACTTC	CASSGRGEQYF
many	.	TRBJ2-1	TRBV7-9	TGTGCCAGCAGCTTAGTGACTACCAATGAGCAGTTCTTC	CASSLVTTNEQFF
many	.	TRBJ2-2	TRBV18	TGTGCCAGCTCACCGATTGAGGGACCCACCGGGGAGCTGTTTTTT	CASSPIEGPTGELFF
many	TRBD2	TRBJ2-1	TRBV5-1	TGCGCCAGCAGCCCCCTAGCGGAGAGGGGTGAGCAGTTCTTC	CASSPLAERGEQFF
many	.	TRBJ2-5	TRBV6-1	TGTGCCAGCAGTGCCCCCAGGAGTCCGGAGACCCAGTACTTC	CASSAPRSPETQYF
.	.	TRBJ1-1	TRBV6-6	TGTGCCAGCAGTTACCAGTGGGCAGGGGCGGGGGCTTTCTTT	CASSYQWAGAGAFF
few	TRBD2	TRBJ2-3	TRBV2	TGTGCCAGCAGCGAACTAGCGGGGGGACACACAGATACGCAGTATTTT	CASSELAGGHTDTQYF
few	.	TRBJ2-1	TRBV28	TGTGCCAGCAATGGGGGCCCCTACAATGAGCAGTTCTTC	CASNGGPYNEQFF
many	.	TRBJ2-2	TRBV9	TGTGCCAGCAGCGTAGCCCCAGGCGCGGGACTGAACACCGGGGAGCTGTTTTTT	CASSVAPGAGLNTGELFF
.	.	TRBJ1-1	TRBV29-1	TGCAGCGTACAGGGACGGAGGGTGGAGGCTGAAGCTTTCTTT	CSVQGRRVEAEAFF
few	.	TRBJ2-3	TRBV14	TGTGCCAGCAGCCCTACCAAGGTCCCAGATACGCAGTATTTT	CASSPTKVPDTQYF
.	TRBD1	TRBJ2-5	TRBV20-1	TGCAGTGCTGAAGGACAGGAGGAGCTAGAGACCCAGTACTTC	CSAEGQEELETQYF
few	.	TRBJ2-7	TRBV25-1	TGTGCCAGCGAGAGGGAGAGCTCCTACGAGCAGTACTTC	CASERESSYEQYF
.	.	TRBJ2-2	TRBV6-5	TGTGCCAGCAGTTATCAGGGGCACGGGGAGCTGTTTTTT	CASSYQGHGELFF
many	.	TRBJ1-1	TRBV5-1	TGCGCCAGCAGCTTGATGAGAATTGGCACTGAAGCTTTCTTT	CASSLMRIGTEAFF
many	.	TRBJ1-1	TRBV20-1	TGCAGTGCTAGAGCCGCGACAGGGAACACTGAAGCTTTCTTT	CSARAATGNTEAFF
many	.	TRBJ2-5	TRBV21-1	TGTGCCAGCAGCAAAGATAGGCTAGCGGGAGAGCAAGAGACCCAGTACTTC	CASSKDRLAGEQETQYF
few	.	TRBJ2-1	TRBV4-3	TGCGCCAGCAGCCAAGATGGGCAGGGAATCTACAATGAGCAGTTCTTC	CASSQDGQGIYNEQFF
few	.	TRBJ2-1	TRBV7-2	TGTGCCAGCAGACCCACAGGGTCGTACAATGAGCAGTTCTTC	CASRPTGSYNEQFF
.	.	TRBJ1-1	TRBV15	TGTGCCACCAGCAGAGCACGGGGCACTGTAGCTTTCTTT	CATSRARGTVAFF
.	.	TRBJ1-2	TRBV7-6	TGTGCCAGCAGCTTCTCAGGGATGCACTATGGCTACACCTTC	CASSFSGMHYGYTF